This T cell receptor beta chain was identified in a study of post-analysis software for immune sequencing data. Study conclusions and caveats: Among five TRBV segments more frequent in patients than controls were TRBV5-6, TRBV5-1 and TRBV20-1.

Germline V gene sequence: CDR1 DFQATT, CDR2 SNEGSKA (reference sequence). Germline trimming cut 5 bases from V and 5 bases from J; bases unmatched to any gene: 15. CDR3 length equals 17 residues. As regards this clonotype: Antigen: not known.

Included in the TCR beta cDNA libraries were unique molecular identifiers. Using its own MiXCR run on the PCR reads, TCRdb lists one record per CDR3 protein. The data contain approximately 690,000 distinct CDR3 sequences, 55% to 70% of them seen just once; the ten biggest clones take up around 11%. The sequence was collected from a girl aged 2 to 9 with multiple sclerosis. V gene TRBV20-1 combines with J gene TRBJ2-3; 11 nucleotides align to TRBD2. Material: blood. The CDR3, as DNA: TGCAGTGCTCCGAGTAGCGGGAGGGCCTTAGGGGGAGATACGCAGTATTTT. Protein product: CSAPSSGRALGGDTQYF.